These 5 T cell receptor beta chains share one sample of origin, sequenced in a study of PD-1 blockade in classical Hodgkin lymphoma. Produced via immunoSEQ multiplex PCR; TCRdb's table is partial and in-frame only. The sample consists of roughly 62,000 clones, about 91% of them appearing once. All the patients suffered relapse after autologous stem cell transplantation, and brentuximab vedotin exposure differed. Material: peripheral blood mononuclear cells (PBMCs), obtained at baseline. The receptors here all came from a human donor with classical Hodgkin lymphoma.

The chain joins TRBV6-5 to TRBJ2-7; no clear D gene. Trimming stripped 4 bases from V and 5 bases from J, with 6 bases between. The CDR3 is 11 amino acids. The germline V gene has CDR1 MNHEY and CDR2 SVGAGI. For the CDR3, the DNA is TGTGCCAGCAGTTCCCCCGACGAGCAGTACTTC. Translation gives CASSSPDEQYF.

This clone was detected once. The chain links TRBV18 to TRBJ1-2; D unclear. The CDR3 has 18 residues. V was shortened by 5 bases and J by 4 bases, with 26 bases between the two germline ends. Germline CDR1 KGHSH, CDR2 LQKENI. The CDR3 coding sequence is TGTGCCAGCTCAATCCCCCTCGGGAGGGAAGTCTTCCTCTATGGCTACACCTTC. It codes for CASSIPLGREVFLYGYTF.

V usage is TRBV6-4 and J usage is TRBJ2-3, with D uncertain. CDR1 is MRHNA and CDR2 is SNTAGT in the germline V gene. Trimming removed 0 bases at V and 2 bases at J, with 9 bases between. This CDR3 contains 15 residues. Written as DNA, the CDR3 is TGTGCCAGCAGTGACTCGGTGCGAACCACAGATACGCAGTATTTT. Amino acid sequence: CASSDSVRTTDTQYF.

The chain is built from TRBV28 and TRBJ2-2; TRBD2 might be the D (6 bases). The ends were cut back, 5 bases at V and 7 bases at J, with 17 bases in the middle. CDR1 MDHEN and CDR2 SYDVKM come from the germline V gene. The CDR3 extends over 15 amino acids. CDR3 nucleotides: TGTGCCAGCAGTATCCCCATGGGGGAGGTCGGGGAGCTGTTTTTT. Protein sequence: CASSIPMGEVGELFF.

This chain joins TRBV19 and TRBJ2-6; 7 bases are a match to TRBD2. V gave up 4 bases and J gave up 3 bases; unmatched junction bases: 6. There are 16 residues in the CDR3. The germline V gene encodes CDR1 LNHDA and CDR2 SQIVND (reference sequence). CDR3 region: CASSTGGLIGANVLTF. Written as DNA, the CDR3 is TGTGCCAGTAGTACCGGGGGGTTGATTGGGGCCAACGTCCTGACTTTC.